The clone carrying this T cell receptor beta chain was counted many times. Its antigen is not identified. From germline, CDR1 is SEHNR and CDR2 FQNEAQ (reference sequence). The CDR3 is 15 residues long. The ends were cut back, 4 bases at V and 2 bases at J, with 15 bases in the middle. The investigators amplified TCR beta CDR3 regions from RNA transcripts. First-round RT-PCR with HTBI primers amplified the TCR CDR3 region. In TCRdb, the multiplex PCR reads were re-called with MiXCR into one record per CDR3 protein. The sample comprises about 420,000 distinct CDR3 sequences, less than 20% of which are singletons, and about 14% rests with the top ten. Patients having uncontrolled infection, another autoimmune disease, pregnancy or lactation were not included. Fresh 10 ml peripheral blood yielded PBMCs. The data originate from a study of T cells in Graves' hyperthyroidism and ophthalmopathy. Study results and caveats: Blood shared most expanded thyroid clonotypes above 0.001. By a 13 V-J model, ophthalmopathy was set apart from stable hyperthyroidism.

This clonotype originated in a woman aged 18-35 years with Graves' hyperthyroidism. The chain recombines TRBV7-9 with TRBJ2-7, with D unclear. The sequenced material came from blood. CDR3 sequence (DNA): TGTGCCAGCAGCTCCGCCCGTGGCAGTCCCTACGAGCAGTACTTC. Translating gives CASSSARGSPYEQYF.